This T cell receptor (beta chain) was observed in a study of identical twins. The donor group consisted entirely of healthy Caucasians. Study observations and caveats: The conclusions drew on cross-sectional statistical analysis instead of tracking the same donors. For cord blood, abundant beta clonotypes had fewer insertions, unlike memory repertoires, which showed none.

As for this clonotype: Antigen: not known.

Germline V gives CDR1 ENHRY, CDR2 SYGVKD. The CDR3 spans 14 residues. V was clipped by 4 bases and J by 1 base, with 10 bases between them. MiXCR, run by TCRdb on the 5' RACE reads, gives a single entry per CDR3 protein. The data hold 540,000 or so distinct CDR3 sequences, with approximately 20% observed a single time. Separately, the same data were catalogued under a study of yellow fever vaccine responses in identical twins.

Source material: CD4+ T cells sorted from blood. This receptor was identified in a woman aged 18-29 years in good health. The chain employs TRBV10-3 and TRBJ1-1, with TRBD1 as a possible D gene (6 bases). In nucleotides, the CDR3 is TGTGCCATCAGTGGGGGACACACGAACACTGAAGCTTTCTTT. This sequence encodes CAISGGHTNTEAFF.